This T cell receptor (beta chain) stems from a study of neoadjuvant anti-PD-1 for oral cavity cancer. General study results and limits: Higher pretreatment blood Treg/Th17 ratios correlated with higher pretreatment blood and lower post-treatment tumor TCRbeta clonality.

CDR1 is SGHRS and CDR2 is YFSETQ in the germline V gene. V was clipped by 0 bases and J by 4 bases, with 13 bases between them. The CDR3 runs to 16 residues. These oral cavity squamous cell carcinomas were HPV-negative and locally advanced. Notes on this clone: What it binds is not known.

The assay was immunoSEQ multiplex PCR, and TCRdb's table has in-frame clones only and misses some. Of approximately 15,000 clones in the sample, 66% are singletons; the top ten hold 2.2%. This receptor was identified in a person aged 40 to 85 with oral cavity squamous cell carcinoma. This material consisted of PBMCs, taken before nivolumab (anti-PD-1) treatment. The chain uses TRBV5-1 and TRBJ2-2; D possibly corresponds to TRBD2 (6 bases). The CDR3 nucleotides read TGCGCCAGCAGCTTGGAGGGGACGGGGGTCACCGGGGAGCTGTTTTTT. Translating it yields CASSLEGTGVTGELFF. Drawing the rest from reference TRBV5-1 and TRBJ2-2, the complete variable domain is KAGVTQTPRYLIKTRGQQVTLSCSPISGHRSVSWYQQTPGQGLQFLFEYFSETQRNKGNFPGRFSGRQFSNSRSEMNVSTLELGDSALYLCASSLEGTGVTGELFFGEGSRLTVL.